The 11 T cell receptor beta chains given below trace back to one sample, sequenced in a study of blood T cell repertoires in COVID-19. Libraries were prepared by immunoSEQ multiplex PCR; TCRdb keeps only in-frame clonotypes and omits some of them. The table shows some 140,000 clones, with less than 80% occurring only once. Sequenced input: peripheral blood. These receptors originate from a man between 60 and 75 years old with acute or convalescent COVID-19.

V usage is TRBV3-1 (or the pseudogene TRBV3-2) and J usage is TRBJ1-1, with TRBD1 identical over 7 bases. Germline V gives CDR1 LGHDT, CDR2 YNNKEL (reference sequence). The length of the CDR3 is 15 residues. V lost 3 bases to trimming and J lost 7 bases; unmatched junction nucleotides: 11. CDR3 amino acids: CASSQGQNLGREAFF. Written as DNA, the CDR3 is TGTGCCAGCAGCCAGGGACAGAACCTGGGCCGTGAAGCTTTCTTT.

The CDR3 coding sequence is TGTGCCAGCAGTTCAGCCCAGGGCCGCAATCAGCCCCAGCATTTT. Translated, it gives CASSSAQGRNQPQHF. The chain recombines TRBV28 with TRBJ1-5, with D tentatively TRBD1 (5 bases). Germline-derived CDR1 and CDR2 are MDHEN and SYDVKM. V was shortened by 4 bases and J by 2 bases, with 12 bases between the two germline ends. CDR3 length equals 15 residues. The full variable domain, with the rest looked up from reference TRBV28 and TRBJ1-5, is DVKVTQSSRYLVKRTGEKVFLECVQDMDHENMFWYRQDPGLGLRLIYFSYDVKMKEKGDIPEGYSVSREKKERFSLILESASTNQTSMYLCASSSAQGRNQPQHFGDGTRLSIL.

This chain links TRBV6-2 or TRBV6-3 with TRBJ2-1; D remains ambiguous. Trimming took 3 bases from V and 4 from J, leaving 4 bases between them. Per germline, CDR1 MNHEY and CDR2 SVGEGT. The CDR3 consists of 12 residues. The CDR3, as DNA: TGTGCCAGCAGTTATAATTACAATGAGCAGTTCTTC. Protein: CASSYNYNEQFF.

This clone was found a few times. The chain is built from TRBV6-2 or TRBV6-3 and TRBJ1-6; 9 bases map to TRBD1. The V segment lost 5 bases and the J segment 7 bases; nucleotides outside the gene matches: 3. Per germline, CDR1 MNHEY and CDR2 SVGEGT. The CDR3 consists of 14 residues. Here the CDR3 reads CASSRGQGNSPLHF. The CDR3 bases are TGTGCCAGCAGTAGGGGACAGGGCAATTCACCCCTCCACTTT.

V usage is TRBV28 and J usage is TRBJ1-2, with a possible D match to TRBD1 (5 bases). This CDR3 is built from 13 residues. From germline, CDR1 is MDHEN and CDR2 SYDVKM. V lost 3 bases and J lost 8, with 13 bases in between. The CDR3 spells CASSLQGSRGYTF. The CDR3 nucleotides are TGTGCCAGCAGTTTGCAGGGCTCTAGGGGCTACACCTTC.

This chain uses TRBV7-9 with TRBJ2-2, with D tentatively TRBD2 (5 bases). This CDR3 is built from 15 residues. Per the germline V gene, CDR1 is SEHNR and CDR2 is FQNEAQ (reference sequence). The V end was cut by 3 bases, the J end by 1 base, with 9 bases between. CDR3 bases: TGTGCCAGCAGCTTGACGGGAAAGAACACCGGGGAGCTGTTTTTT. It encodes CASSLTGKNTGELFF.

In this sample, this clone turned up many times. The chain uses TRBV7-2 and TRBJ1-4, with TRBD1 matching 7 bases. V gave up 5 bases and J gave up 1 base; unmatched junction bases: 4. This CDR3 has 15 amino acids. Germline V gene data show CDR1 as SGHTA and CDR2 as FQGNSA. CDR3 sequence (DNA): TGTGCCAGCAGCCTCACAGGGGTAACTAATGAAAAACTGTTTTTT. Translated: CASSLTGVTNEKLFF.

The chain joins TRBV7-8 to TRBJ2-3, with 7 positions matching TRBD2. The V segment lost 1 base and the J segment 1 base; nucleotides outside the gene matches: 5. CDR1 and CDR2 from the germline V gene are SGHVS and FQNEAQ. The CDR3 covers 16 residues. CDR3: CASSLGRERRTDTQYF. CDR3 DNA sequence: TGTGCCAGCAGCTTAGGGCGGGAGCGTCGCACAGATACGCAGTATTTT.

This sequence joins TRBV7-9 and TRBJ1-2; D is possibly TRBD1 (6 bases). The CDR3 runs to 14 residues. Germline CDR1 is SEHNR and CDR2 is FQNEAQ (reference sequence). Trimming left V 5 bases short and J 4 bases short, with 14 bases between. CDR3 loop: CASSPPGGIYGYTF. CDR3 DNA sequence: TGTGCCAGCAGCCCCCCTGGGGGCATCTATGGCTACACCTTC.

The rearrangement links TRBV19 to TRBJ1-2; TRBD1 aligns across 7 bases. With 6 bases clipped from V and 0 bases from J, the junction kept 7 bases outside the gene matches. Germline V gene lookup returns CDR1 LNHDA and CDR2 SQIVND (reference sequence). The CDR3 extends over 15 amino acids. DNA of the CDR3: TGTGCCAGTAGGTCGACAGGGACCTCTAACTATGGCTACACCTTC. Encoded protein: CASRSTGTSNYGYTF.

CDR3 sequence (DNA): TGCAGCGTTGATGAAGGGGTAGCCGGAAACACCATATATTTT. Protein: CSVDEGVAGNTIYF. The chain has TRBV29-1 and TRBJ1-3, with TRBD1 as a possible D gene (5 bases). The CDR3 loop spans 14 amino acids. V lost 3 bases and J lost 4, with 13 bases in between. CDR1 is SQVTM and CDR2 is ANQGSEA in the germline V gene.